This record looks at one TCR beta chain sequence and its context. Its matching antigen is unknown. Unmatched junction bases numbered 8, after V lost 0 bases and J lost 4 bases. This CDR3 is built from 18 residues. The germline V gene has CDR1 SGHAT and CDR2 FQNNGV. Unique molecular identifiers tagged individual cDNA molecules. From the 5' RACE reads, TCRdb called clonotypes with MiXCR, one entry per CDR3 protein. The data contain some 49,000 distinct CDR3 sequences, around 4% of them seen just once; the ten biggest clones take up around 6%. This specimen belongs to a study of early T cells in non-severe SARS-CoV-2 infection. Study background: Chains were not paired, and sequencing was done on bulk RNA from unsorted whole blood. The study's findings and limits: The matching step, a VDJdb search, favored anti-spike CD8 responses and missed private and CD4 specificities.

The TCR sequence derives from an adult who was a healthcare worker with PCR-confirmed SARS-CoV-2 infection or an uninfected control (not recorded which). Sequencing input: whole blood. V usage is TRBV11-2 and J usage is TRBJ2-3; 12 bases fit TRBD1. CDR3 in DNA: TGTGCCAGCAGCTTAGATTTTGGGACAGGGGGCCTGGCAGATACGCAGTATTTT. Translated, it gives CASSLDFGTGGLADTQYF.